A single sample is the source of the 3 T cell receptor beta chains below, sequenced in a study of molecular identifiers for immune sequencing clone quantification. TCRdb re-called the PCR reads with MiXCR, one entry per CDR3 protein. Found here are about 640,000 distinct CDR3 sequences, just under 20% of them singletons; the top ten hold 0.85%. Sequences were obtained from naive CD8+ T cells from blood, with Jurkat cell RNA spiked in. Subset defined: FACS-sorted CD8+CD4-CCR7+CD45RA+ naive T cells. The receptors here all came from a human donor in good health. Some libraries in this study had Jurkat cell RNA spiked in.

Many counts were recorded for this clonotype. V gene TRBV25-1 combines with J gene TRBJ2-7; 8 nucleotides line up with TRBD1. The CDR3 extends over 14 amino acids. The J segment lost 7 bases and the V segment lost 4 bases, leaving 9 bases of the junction unmatched. The germline CDR1 and CDR2 sequences are MGHDK and SYGVNS. CDR3 sequence: CASSGADRVWEQYF. In DNA form, the CDR3 reads TGTGCCAGCAGTGGCGCGGACAGGGTATGGGAGCAGTACTTC.

There are many counts of this clonotype. The chain combines TRBV14 with TRBJ1-2; D is unresolved. V was cut by 3 bases and J by 4 bases, with 9 bases left in between. In germline, CDR1 is SGHDN, CDR2 FVKESK. The CDR3 contains 13 residues. CDR3: CASSQGIGYGYTF. CDR3 coding DNA: TGTGCCAGCAGCCAGGGCATCGGCTATGGCTACACCTTC.

In this sample, this clonotype turned up many times. V gene TRBV7-8 combines with J gene TRBJ1-6; D is undetermined. Trimming pared 1 base from V and 10 bases from J, leaving 8 bases between. From germline, CDR1 is SGHVS and CDR2 FQNEAQ. The CDR3 is 13 amino acids. The CDR3, as DNA: TGTGCCAGCAGCTTAGTCCCCGAGTCACCCCTCCACTTT. Its translation is CASSLVPESPLHF.